This T cell receptor beta chain was obtained from a study of blood T cell repertoires in COVID-19. In the study overall: PBMCs, B-cell-depleted T cells, or T cells were the source of the cDNA or gDNA that made up the material.

Method: immunoSEQ multiplex PCR; TCRdb's copy keeps in-frame clones and lacks some. The sample lists 170,000 or so clones; about nine tenths were seen once. Germline-derived CDR1 and CDR2 are MNHEY and SVGEGT. The junction had 13 bases not matched to a gene; V was cut back by 6 bases and J by 9 bases. The CDR3 extends over 15 amino acids. Material for sequencing was peripheral blood. The sequence came from a man aged 18 to 30 who had recovered from COVID-19. The V call is TRBV6-2 or TRBV6-3, the J call TRBJ2-4; 8 nucleotides agree with TRBD1. The CDR3 region is CASSQTGTGGGIQYF. The CDR3 bases are TGTGCCAGCAGCCAAACAGGTACAGGGGGAGGCATTCAGTACTTC.